This T cell receptor (beta chain) was retrieved from a study of OX40 agonist ivuxolimab in advanced cancers. This CDR3 has 15 amino acids. J lost 0 bases, V lost 2 bases, and 4 bases had no gene match. Germline values: CDR1 MNHNS, CDR2 SASEGT. Produced via immunoSEQ multiplex PCR; TCRdb's table is partial and in-frame only. The sample carries 60,000 to 70,000 clones, around 87% recorded once. The sequences come from CD4+ or CD8+ T cells sorted from blood, collected in a trial of the OX40 agonist ivuxolimab. This sequence was found in an adult with an advanced solid tumor such as melanoma, head and neck, liver or kidney cancer. The chain uses TRBV6-1 and TRBJ2-7, with 7 bases that match TRBD1. The CDR3 reads CASSESGQSSYEQYF. DNA for the CDR3: TGTGCCAGCAGTGAATCGGGACAGAGCTCCTACGAGCAGTACTTC.